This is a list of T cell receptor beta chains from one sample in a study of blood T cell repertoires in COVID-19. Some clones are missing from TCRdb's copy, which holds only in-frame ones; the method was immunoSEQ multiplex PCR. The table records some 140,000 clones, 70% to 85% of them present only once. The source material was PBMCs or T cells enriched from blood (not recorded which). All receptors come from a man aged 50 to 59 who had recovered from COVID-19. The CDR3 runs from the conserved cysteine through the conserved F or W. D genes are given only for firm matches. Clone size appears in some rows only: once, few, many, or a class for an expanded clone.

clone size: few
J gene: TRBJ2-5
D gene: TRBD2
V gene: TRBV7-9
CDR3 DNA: TGTGCCAGCAGCCCTCGGACTAGCGGGAGGCAGACCCAGTACTTC
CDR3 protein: CASSPRTSGRQTQYF

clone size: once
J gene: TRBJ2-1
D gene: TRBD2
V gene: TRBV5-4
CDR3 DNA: TGTGCCAACAGATCTAGCGGGGGGTATTATAGTGAGCAGTTCTTC
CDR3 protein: CANRSSGGYYSEQFF

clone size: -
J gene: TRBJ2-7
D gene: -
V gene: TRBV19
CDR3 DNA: TGTGCCAGTAGTATATCAGGATACGAGCAGTACTTC
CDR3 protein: CASSISGYEQYF

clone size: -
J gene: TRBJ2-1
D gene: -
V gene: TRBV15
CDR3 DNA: TGTGCCACCAGCAGAGCTTCGGAGGGATCCTACAATGAGCAGTTCTTC
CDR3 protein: CATSRASEGSYNEQFF

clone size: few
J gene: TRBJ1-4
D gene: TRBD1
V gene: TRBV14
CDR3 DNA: TGTGCCAGCAGCCATCCGACAGGGGGTTTAGTTCGGGATGAAAAACTGTTTTTT
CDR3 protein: CASSHPTGGLVRDEKLFF

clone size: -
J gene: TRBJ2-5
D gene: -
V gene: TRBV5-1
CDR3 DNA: TGCGCCAGCAGCTTGGCGCGGCGGGACCTACAAGAGACCCAGTACTTC
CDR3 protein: CASSLARRDLQETQYF

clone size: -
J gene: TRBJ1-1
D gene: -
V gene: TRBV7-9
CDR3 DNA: TGTGCCAGCAGCTTAGGGCGGACCGGCGGGGACACTGAAGCTTTCTTT
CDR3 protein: CASSLGRTGGDTEAFF

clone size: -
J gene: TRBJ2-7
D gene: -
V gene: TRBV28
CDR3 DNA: TGTGCCAGCAGTTTATGGCGGAACTACGAGCAGTACTTC
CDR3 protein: CASSLWRNYEQYF

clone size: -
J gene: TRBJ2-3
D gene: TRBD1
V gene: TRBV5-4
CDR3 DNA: TGTGCCAGCAGCTTGAAGGGGGCCACCGATACGCAGTATTTT
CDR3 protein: CASSLKGATDTQYF

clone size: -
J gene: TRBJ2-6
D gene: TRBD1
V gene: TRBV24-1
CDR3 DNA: TGTGCCACCAGTGATCTAGATCCTACAGGGGATGCTGGGGCCAACGTCCTGACTTTC
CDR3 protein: CATSDLDPTGDAGANVLTF

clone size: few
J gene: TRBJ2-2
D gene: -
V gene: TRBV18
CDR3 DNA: TGTGCCAGCTCCCTCACCGGGGAGCTGTTTTTT
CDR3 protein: CASSLTGELFF

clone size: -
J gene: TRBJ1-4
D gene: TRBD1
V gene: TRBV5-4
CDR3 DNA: TGTGCCAGCAGCCTCGGGACAGGGGGAGGAGGGCAAGGTGAAAAACTGTTTTTT
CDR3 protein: CASSLGTGGGGQGEKLFF

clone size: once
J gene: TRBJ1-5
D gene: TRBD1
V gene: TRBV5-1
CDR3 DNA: TGCGCCAGCAGCCAGGGACAGGGTAGCAATCAGCCCCAGCATTTT
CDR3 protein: CASSQGQGSNQPQHF

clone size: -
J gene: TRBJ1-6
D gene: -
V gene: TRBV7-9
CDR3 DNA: TGTGCCAGCAGCTTTTCGGGGGGGTCCTATAATTCACCCCTCCACTTT
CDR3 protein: CASSFSGGSYNSPLHF

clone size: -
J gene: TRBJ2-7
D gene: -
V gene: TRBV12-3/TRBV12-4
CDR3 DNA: TGTGCCAGCAGCTCCTTGTCCTACGAGCAGTACTTC
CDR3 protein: CASSSLSYEQYF

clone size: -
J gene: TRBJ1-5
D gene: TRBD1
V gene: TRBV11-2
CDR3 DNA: TGTGCCAGCAGCGTTGGGACAGGGAAATATAGCAATCAGCCCCAGCATTTT
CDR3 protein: CASSVGTGKYSNQPQHF

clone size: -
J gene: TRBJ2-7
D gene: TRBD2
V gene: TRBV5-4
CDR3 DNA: TGTGCCAGCAGCGCCCCTGGGCGGGGGGGGTCCTACGAGCAGTACTTC
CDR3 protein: CASSAPGRGGSYEQYF

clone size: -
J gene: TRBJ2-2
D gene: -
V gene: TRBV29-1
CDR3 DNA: TGCAGCGTCGCGAGGACAGCTACCGGGGAGCTGTTTTTT
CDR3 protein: CSVARTATGELFF

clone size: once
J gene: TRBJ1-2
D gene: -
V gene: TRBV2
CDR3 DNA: TGTGCCAGCAGGTTTCAGGGGAGCTATGGCTACACCTTC
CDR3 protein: CASRFQGSYGYTF

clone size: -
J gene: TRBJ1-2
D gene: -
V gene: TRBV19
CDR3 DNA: TGTGCCAGTACCCTAGGACAGCTTAACTATGGCTACACCTTC
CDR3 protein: CASTLGQLNYGYTF

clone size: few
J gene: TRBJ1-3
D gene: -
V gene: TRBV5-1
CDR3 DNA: TGCGCCAGCAGCTTGAACAGTAAGGCCTCTGGAAACACCATATATTTT
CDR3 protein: CASSLNSKASGNTIYF

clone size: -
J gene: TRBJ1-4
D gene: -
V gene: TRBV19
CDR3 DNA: TGTGCCAGTAGTGGCAGTCGGGATGAAAAACTGTTTTTT
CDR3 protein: CASSGSRDEKLFF

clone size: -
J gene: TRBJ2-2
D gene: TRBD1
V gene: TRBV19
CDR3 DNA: TGTGCCAGCCTTCCTACAGGGGGCTCGAACACCGGGGAGCTGTTTTTT
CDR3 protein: CASLPTGGSNTGELFF

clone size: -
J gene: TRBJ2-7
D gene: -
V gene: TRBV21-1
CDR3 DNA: TGTGCCAGCAGCAAAGAGTCCGGGGAATGCTCCTACGAGCAGTACTTC
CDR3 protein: CASSKESGECSYEQYF

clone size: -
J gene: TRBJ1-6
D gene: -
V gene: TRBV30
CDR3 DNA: TGTGCCTGGTGTGGGGGCACCTTTCCCCTCCACTTT
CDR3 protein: CAWCGGTFPLHF

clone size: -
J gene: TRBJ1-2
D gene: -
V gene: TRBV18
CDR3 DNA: TGTGCCAGCTCACCACCCGGCGCAGGGGTTGATGGCTACACCTTC
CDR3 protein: CASSPPGAGVDGYTF

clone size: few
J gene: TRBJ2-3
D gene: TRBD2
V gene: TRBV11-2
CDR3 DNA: TGTGCCAGCAGCTCGACAGCGGGGGGGGCGTCTACGCAGTATTTT
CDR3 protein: CASSSTAGGASTQYF

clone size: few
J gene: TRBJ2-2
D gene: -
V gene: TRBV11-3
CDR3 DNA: TGTGCCAGCAGCTTAGATCAGGGGGGCACCTCGAACACCGGGGAGCTGTTTTTT
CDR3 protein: CASSLDQGGTSNTGELFF

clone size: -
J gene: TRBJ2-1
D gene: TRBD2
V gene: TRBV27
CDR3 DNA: TGTGCCAGCAGTTTTCCCCCCTTAGCGGGGGGTATATACAATGAGCAGTTCTTC
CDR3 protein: CASSFPPLAGGIYNEQFF

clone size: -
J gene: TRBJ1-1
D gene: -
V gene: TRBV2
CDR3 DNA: TGTGCCAGCTGGACTGCCCTACGAGCTTTCTTT
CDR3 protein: CASWTALRAFF

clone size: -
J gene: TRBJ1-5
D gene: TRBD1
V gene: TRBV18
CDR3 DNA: TGTGCCAGCTCACCACCAGGGGGCGATCAGCCCCAGCATTTT
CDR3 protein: CASSPPGGDQPQHF

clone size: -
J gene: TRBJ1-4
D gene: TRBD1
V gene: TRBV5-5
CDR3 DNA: TGTGCCAGCAGCCTTCGACAGGGCCTGGGGGAAAAACTGTTTTTT
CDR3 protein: CASSLRQGLGEKLFF

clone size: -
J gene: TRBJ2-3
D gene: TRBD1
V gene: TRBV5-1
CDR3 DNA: TGCGCCAGCAGCCCTCGGGGACAGGGGACAGATACGCAGTATTTT
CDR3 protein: CASSPRGQGTDTQYF

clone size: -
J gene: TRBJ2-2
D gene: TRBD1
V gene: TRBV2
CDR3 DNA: TGTGCCAGCAGTCCCCTGGGGACAGGGAACACCGGGGAGCTGTTTTTT
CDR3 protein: CASSPLGTGNTGELFF

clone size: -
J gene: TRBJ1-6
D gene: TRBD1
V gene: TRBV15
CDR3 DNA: TGTGCCACCAGTAGTCAGACAGGGGATTCACCCCTCCACTTT
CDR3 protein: CATSSQTGDSPLHF

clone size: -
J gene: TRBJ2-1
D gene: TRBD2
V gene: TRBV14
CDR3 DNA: TGTGCCAGCAGCCTCCGGCTAGCGGGGGGTCGTCGTGAGCAGTTCTTC
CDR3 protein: CASSLRLAGGRREQFF

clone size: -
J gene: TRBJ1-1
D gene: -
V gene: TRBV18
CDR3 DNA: TGTGCCAGCTCATCCCTCGGGTCAGGGCAGAACACTGAAGCTTTCTTT
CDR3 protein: CASSSLGSGQNTEAFF

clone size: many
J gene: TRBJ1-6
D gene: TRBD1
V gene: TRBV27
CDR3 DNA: TGTGCCAGCAGTTTACGGGGGACAGATCACTCCTATAATTCACCCCTCCACTTT
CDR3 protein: CASSLRGTDHSYNSPLHF

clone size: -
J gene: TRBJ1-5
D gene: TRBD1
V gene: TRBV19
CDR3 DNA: TGTGCCAGTAGTATACAACAGGGGCGCAATCAGCCCCAGCATTTT
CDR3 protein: CASSIQQGRNQPQHF

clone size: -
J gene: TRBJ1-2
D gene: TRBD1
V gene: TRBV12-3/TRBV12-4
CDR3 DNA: TGTGCCAGCAGCCTCGACAGGGTAGGGGGCTACACCTTC
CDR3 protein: CASSLDRVGGYTF

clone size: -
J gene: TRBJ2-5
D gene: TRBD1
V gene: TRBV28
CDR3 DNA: TGTGCCGGCCAACCGGGACAGCAAGAGACCCAGTACTTC
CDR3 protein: CAGQPGQQETQYF

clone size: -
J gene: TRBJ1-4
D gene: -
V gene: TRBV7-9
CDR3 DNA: TGTGCCAGCAGCTTAGTGTCGGGTTCAACTAATGAAAAACTGTTTTTT
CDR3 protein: CASSLVSGSTNEKLFF

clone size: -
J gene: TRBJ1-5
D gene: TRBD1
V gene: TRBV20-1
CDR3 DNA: TGCAGTGCTAGTAGTGGAGGGGGCGCAAGCAATCAGCCCCAGCATTTT
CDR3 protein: CSASSGGGASNQPQHF

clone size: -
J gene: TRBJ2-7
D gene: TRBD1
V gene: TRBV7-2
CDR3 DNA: TGTGCCAGCAGCCCCGGACAGGGGGGCATCTACGAGCAGTACTTC
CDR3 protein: CASSPGQGGIYEQYF

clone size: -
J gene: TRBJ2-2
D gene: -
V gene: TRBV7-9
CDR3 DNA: TGTGCCAGCAGCCCCTGGGGAGAAGCCGGGGAGCTGTTTTTT
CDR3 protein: CASSPWGEAGELFF

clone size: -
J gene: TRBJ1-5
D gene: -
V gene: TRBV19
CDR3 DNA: TGTGCCAGTAGTACTCAGGGGCCTCAGCCCCAGCATTTT
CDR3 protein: CASSTQGPQPQHF

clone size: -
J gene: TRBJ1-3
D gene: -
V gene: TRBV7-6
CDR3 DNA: TGTGCCAGCAGCCGAACCGGGACACACTCTGGAAACACCATATATTTT
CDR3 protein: CASSRTGTHSGNTIYF

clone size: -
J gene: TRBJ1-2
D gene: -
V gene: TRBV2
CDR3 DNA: TGTGCCAGCAGTGAAGGGGCAGGGTATGGCTACACCTTC
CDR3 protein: CASSEGAGYGYTF

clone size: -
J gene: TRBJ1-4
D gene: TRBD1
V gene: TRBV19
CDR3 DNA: TGTGCCAGTAGTATTTGGGACAGTGCCCCAACTAATGAAAAACTGTTTTTT
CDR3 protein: CASSIWDSAPTNEKLFF

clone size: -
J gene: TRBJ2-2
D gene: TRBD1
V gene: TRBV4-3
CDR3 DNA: TGCGCCAGCAGCCAATGGACAGGGGGCCCCGGGGAGCTGTTTTTT
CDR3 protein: CASSQWTGGPGELFF

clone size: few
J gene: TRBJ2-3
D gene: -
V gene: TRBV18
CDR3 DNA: TGTGCCAGCTCACCAGCGGTTAGCACAGATACGCAGTATTTT
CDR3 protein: CASSPAVSTDTQYF

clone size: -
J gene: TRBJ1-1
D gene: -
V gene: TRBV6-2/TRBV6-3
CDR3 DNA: TGTGCCAGCAGTTACTCGATTTGGCAGGGGCGCAGTACTGAAGCTTTCTTT
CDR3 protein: CASSYSIWQGRSTEAFF

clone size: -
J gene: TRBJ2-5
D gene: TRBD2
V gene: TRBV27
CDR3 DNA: TGTGCCAGCAGCCCTCTGAGGGGACCTAGCGGGGGGGTCCAAGAGACCCAGTACTTC
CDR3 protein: CASSPLRGPSGGVQETQYF

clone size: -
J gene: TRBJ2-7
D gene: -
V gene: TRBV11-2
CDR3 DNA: TGTGCCAGCAGCCCGAGACAGTCCTACGAGCAGTACTTC
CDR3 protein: CASSPRQSYEQYF